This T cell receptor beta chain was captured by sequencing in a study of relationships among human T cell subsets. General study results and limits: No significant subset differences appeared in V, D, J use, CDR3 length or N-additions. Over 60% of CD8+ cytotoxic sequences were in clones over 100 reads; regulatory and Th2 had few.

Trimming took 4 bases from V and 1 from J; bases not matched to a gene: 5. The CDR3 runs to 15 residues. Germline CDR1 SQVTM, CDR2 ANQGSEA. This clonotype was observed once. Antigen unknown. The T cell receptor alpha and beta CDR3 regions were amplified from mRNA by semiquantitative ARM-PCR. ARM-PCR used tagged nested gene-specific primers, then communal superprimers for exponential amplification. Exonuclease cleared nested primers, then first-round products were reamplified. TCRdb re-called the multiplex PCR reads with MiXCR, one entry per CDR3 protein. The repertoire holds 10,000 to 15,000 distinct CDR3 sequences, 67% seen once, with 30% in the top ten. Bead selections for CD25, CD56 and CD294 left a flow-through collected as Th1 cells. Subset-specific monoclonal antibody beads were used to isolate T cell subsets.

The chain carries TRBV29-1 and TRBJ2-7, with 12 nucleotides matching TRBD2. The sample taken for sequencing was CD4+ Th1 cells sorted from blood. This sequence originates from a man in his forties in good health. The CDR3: CSVAGLAGQSYEQYF. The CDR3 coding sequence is TGCAGCGTTGCGGGACTAGCGGGCCAGTCCTACGAGCAGTACTTC.